These 27 T cell receptor beta chains came from one sample sequenced in a study of beta chain features in type 1 diabetes. Expressed TCRB transcripts were sequenced, since all the RNA that had been isolated was reverse transcribed. Method: immunoSEQ multiplex PCR; TCRdb's copy keeps in-frame clones and lacks some. The data contain 400,000 to 600,000 clones, approximately 28% of them seen just once; the ten biggest clones take up about 0.06%. The specimen sequenced was naive CD4+ T cells from blood. The receptors shown here come from a man younger than 35 in good health.

The V call is TRBV11-2, the J call TRBJ2-2, with D possibly being TRBD1 or TRBD2 (5 bases each). Deletions cut 3 bases from V and 0 bases from J, with 8 bases between. The CDR3 extends over 15 amino acids. CDR1 SGHAT and CDR2 FQNNGV come from the germline V gene. CDR3 sequence reads: CASSLGRANTGELFF. The CDR3, as DNA: TGTGCCAGCAGCTTGGGACGAGCGAACACCGGGGAGCTGTTTTTT.

This chain connects TRBV19 to TRBJ1-2; tentative D call: TRBD1 (5 bases). Germline CDR1 and CDR2: LNHDA and SQIVND (reference sequence). The CDR3 contains 12 residues. Trimming removed 2 bases from V and 7 bases from J, with 8 bases in between. In DNA form, the CDR3 reads TGTGCCAGTAGTATACAGGGCGGTGGCTACACCTTC. Its protein is CASSIQGGGYTF.

This clone was counted a few times. The chain carries TRBV30 and TRBJ2-3, with 9 bases lining up with TRBD1. V shed 2 bases and J 9 bases; nucleotides not matched to a gene: 6. Looked up from germline, CDR1 is GTSNPN and CDR2 is SVGIG (reference sequence). CDR3 length: 13 amino acids. The DNA for the CDR3 is TGTGCCTGGAGTCCAGACAGGGGGGGGACGCAGTATTTT. Protein sequence: CAWSPDRGGTQYF. The whole variable domain, filled in from reference TRBV30 and TRBJ2-3, reads SQTIHQWPATLVQPVGSPLSLECTVEGTSNPNLYWYRQAAGRGLQLLFYSVGIGQISSEVPQNLSASRPQDRQFILSSKKLLLSDSGFYLCAWSPDRGGTQYFGPGTRLTVL.

V gene TRBV29-1 combines with J gene TRBJ2-3; 8 positions match TRBD1. V dropped 5 bases and J dropped 3; count of bases not matched to a gene: 7. Germline V gene sequence: CDR1 SQVTM, CDR2 ANQGSEA. The CDR3 loop spans 14 amino acids. CDR3 nucleotides: TGCAGCGTTACCGGGACAGGCGATACAGATACGCAGTATTTT. Translated, it gives CSVTGTGDTDTQYF.

This clone has a handful of counts. V usage is TRBV7-9 and J usage is TRBJ2-7; 7 nucleotides agree with TRBD2. The V and J ends lost 5 bases and 6 bases, in that order; junction bases with no gene match: 10. This CDR3 is built from 14 residues. The V gene's germline CDR1 is SEHNR and CDR2 FQNEAQ (reference sequence). Here the CDR3 DNA reads TGTGCCAGCAGCCTGATGGCGGGAGAGGGCGAGCAGTACTTC. Protein product: CASSLMAGEGEQYF.

The rearrangement joins TRBV30 to TRBJ1-1; D ambiguous. Germline CDR1 reads GTSNPN; CDR2 reads SVGIG (reference sequence). V dropped 2 bases and J dropped 1 base, with 5 bases sitting between them. This CDR3 comprises 12 residues. DNA for the CDR3: TGTGCCTGGAGTCGGTGGAACACTGAAGCTTTCTTT. Residues: CAWSRWNTEAFF. Complete variable domain (other parts from reference TRBV30 and TRBJ1-1): SQTIHQWPATLVQPVGSPLSLECTVEGTSNPNLYWYRQAAGRGLQLLFYSVGIGQISSEVPQNLSASRPQDRQFILSSKKLLLSDSGFYLCAWSRWNTEAFFGQGTRLTVV.

The V gene is TRBV25-1, the J gene TRBJ1-1, with a tentative D call TRBD1 (5 bases). Trimming removed 2 bases at V and 7 bases at J, with 11 bases between. CDR1 and CDR2 (germline): MGHDK, SYGVNS. This CDR3 is built from 13 residues. The DNA for the CDR3 is TGTGCCAGCAGTGAACAGGGAGGAGGTGAAGCTTTCTTT. It codes for CASSEQGGGEAFF.

The gene calls are TRBV29-1 and TRBJ2-7; D possibly corresponds to TRBD2 (6 bases). The CDR3 spans 12 residues. Trimming took 5 bases from V and 7 from J, leaving 15 bases between them. From germline, CDR1 is SQVTM and CDR2 ANQGSEA. CDR3 in amino acids: CSVLREPGEQYF. CDR3 coding DNA: TGCAGCGTTTTACGGGAGCCGGGGGAGCAGTACTTC.

The chain links TRBV7-2 to TRBJ2-7; D gene uncertain. CDR3 length equals 15 residues. V was trimmed by 1 base and J by 3 bases, leaving 13 bases between them. Germline V gives CDR1 SGHTA, CDR2 FQGNSA. CDR3 bases: TGTGCCAGCAGCTTAGTAGTGGGCGGTGACTACGAGCAGTACTTC. This translates into CASSLVVGGDYEQYF.

This clone came up a few times. V gene TRBV4-3 combines with J gene TRBJ2-2; D is undetermined. CDR1 is LGHNA and CDR2 is YSLEER in the germline V gene. The CDR3 is 13 residues long. The V end lost 4 bases, the J end lost 4 bases, and 7 bases lay between the germline ends. The CDR3 bases are TGCGCCAGCAGCCGAGAAGCCACCGGGGAGCTGTTTTTT. It yields the protein CASSREATGELFF.

The chain combines TRBV9 with TRBJ2-1, with 9 bases lining up with TRBD2. Germline V lookup: CDR1 SGDLS, CDR2 YYNGEE. The CDR3 contains 15 residues. The trim removed 2 bases at V and 4 bases at J, leaving 4 bases unmatched. CDR3 nucleotides: TGTGCCAGCAGCGTTCAGACTAGCGGTTACAATGAGCAGTTCTTC. This codes for CASSVQTSGYNEQFF.

This clone was detected a few times. The V gene is TRBV7-9, the J gene TRBJ2-1; D is unresolved. Germline-derived CDR1 and CDR2 are SEHNR and FQNEAQ (reference sequence). CDR3 length: 18 residues. V was pared by 0 bases and J by 4 bases, with 19 bases between. The CDR3 reads CASSLAQRRENLYNEQFF. CDR3 nucleotides: TGTGCCAGCAGCTTAGCGCAAAGGAGAGAAAATCTATACAATGAGCAGTTCTTC.

The chain joins TRBV25-1 to TRBJ2-7; the D gene could be TRBD1 or TRBD2 (5 bases each). The CDR3 totals 15 residues. Germline-derived CDR1 and CDR2 are MGHDK and SYGVNS. Trimming cost V 6 bases and J 0 bases, with 15 bases left between them. The CDR3 protein is CASSPPRGSSYEQYF. For the CDR3, the DNA is TGTGCCAGCAGCCCCCCGAGGGGCTCCTCCTACGAGCAGTACTTC.

This clone was observed once. The chain employs TRBV11-2 and TRBJ2-4; D remains ambiguous. Trimming shortened V by 1 base and J by 5 bases, and 3 bases separated the two germline ends. Germline V CDR1 and CDR2: SGHAT, FQNNGV. The CDR3 sequence is 12 residues long. The CDR3 sequence: CASSLGQNIQYF. CDR3 sequence (DNA): TGTGCCAGCAGCTTAGGGCAAAACATTCAGTACTTC.

The V gene is TRBV20-1, the J gene TRBJ1-2, with D maybe TRBD1 (6 bases). V dropped 5 bases and J dropped 4 bases, with 8 bases sitting between them. Germline assignment: CDR1 DFQATT and CDR2 SNEGSKA (reference sequence). The CDR3 contains 11 residues. The CDR3 region has the DNA TGCAGTGCTTTGGACAGCTATGGCTACACCTTC. Translation: CSALDSYGYTF.

This clone was counted between two and nine times. The gene calls are TRBV6-1 and TRBJ1-2, with D perhaps TRBD1 (5 bases). The CDR3 sequence is 11 residues long. Looked up from germline, CDR1 is MNHNS and CDR2 is SASEGT. V dropped 8 bases and J dropped 8 bases, with 12 bases sitting between them. CDR3 coding DNA: TGTGCCAGCCCTCAGGGACGGGGCTACACCTTC. Translated, it gives CASPQGRGYTF.

As to this clone: An end of the junction does not agree with germline; a read error may underlie this. The rearrangement joins TRBV7-2 to TRBJ2-7; perhaps TRBD1 as D (5 bases). The CDR3 totals 12 residues. The germline V gene encodes CDR1 SGHTA and CDR2 FQGNSA. This CDR3 is CASSSNRRGPLF. The CDR3, as DNA: TGTGCCAGCAGCTCGAATCGAAGGGGCCCTCTCTTC.

V usage is TRBV30 and J usage is TRBJ2-1, with 7 positions matching TRBD1. CDR3 length: 14 residues. The germline CDR1 and CDR2 sequences are GTSNPN and SVGIG (reference sequence). V trimming: 4 bases; J trimming: 4 bases; junction bases outside the gene matches: 7. This CDR3 reads CAWIHGTVYNEQFF. CDR3 DNA sequence: TGTGCCTGGATTCACGGGACAGTGTACAATGAGCAGTTCTTC.

This clone turned up a few times. The CDR3 bases are TGTGCCTACGGGCTAGCGGGAGTAGATGAGCAGTTCTTC. Its protein product is CAYGLAGVDEQFF. This sequence joins TRBV30 and TRBJ2-1; 10 nucleotides match TRBD2. V was clipped by 7 bases and J by 8 bases; unmatched bases: 8. CDR3 length: 13 amino acids. Germline CDR1 and CDR2: GTSNPN and SVGIG (reference sequence).

The J gene is TRBJ2-3, the V gene TRBV7-9; D uncertain. This CDR3 has 15 residues. Germline V gives CDR1 SEHNR, CDR2 FQNEAQ (reference sequence). V lost 5 bases to trimming and J lost 1 base, with 13 bases between them. The CDR3 region is CASSAVGLGTDTQYF. The CDR3 region has the DNA TGTGCCAGCAGCGCGGTGGGTCTGGGCACAGATACGCAGTATTTT.

The CDR3 nucleotides are TGTGCCAGCAGCCCCAGGCTGTCTGGGGGCTACACCTTC. Amino acids: CASSPRLSGGYTF. The gene calls are TRBV13 and TRBJ1-2; D unresolved. The CDR3 contains 13 residues. The germline V gene has CDR1 PRHDT and CDR2 FYEKMQ (reference sequence). V lost 5 bases, J lost 8 bases, and 15 bases lay in between.

The chain recombines TRBV27 with TRBJ2-1; D unclear. Trimming stripped 6 bases from V and 0 bases from J, with 12 bases between. Germline lookup yields CDR1 MNHEY and CDR2 SMNVEV (reference sequence). The CDR3 has 15 amino acids. The CDR3 spells CASSSRQSSYNEQFF. CDR3 nucleotide sequence: TGTGCCAGCAGCTCGCGGCAGAGCTCCTACAATGAGCAGTTCTTC.

The V and J genes are TRBV5-1 and TRBJ2-1; TRBD1 might be the D (6 bases). The CDR3 is 12 amino acids. V was trimmed by 4 bases and J by 13 bases, leaving 15 bases between them. Germline V gene sequence: CDR1 SGHRS, CDR2 YFSETQ. In DNA, the CDR3 is TGCGCCAGCAGCACTGAACAGGGTGGCCAGTTCTTC. Its translation is CASSTEQGGQFF.

Points on this clone: Other DNA sequences from this sample encode an identical CDR3 as well. J is TRBJ2-7 and V is TRBV5-1; the D is unclear. This CDR3 contains 11 residues. The germline V gene has CDR1 SGHRS and CDR2 YFSETQ. V was clipped by 2 bases and J by 3 bases, with 3 bases between them. CDR3: CASSFGYEQYF. CDR3 in DNA: TGCGCCAGCAGCTTTGGCTACGAGCAGTACTTC. Variable domain in full (rest from reference TRBV5-1 and TRBJ2-7): KAGVTQTPRYLIKTRGQQVTLSCSPISGHRSVSWYQQTPGQGLQFLFEYFSETQRNKGNFPGRFSGRQFSNSRSEMNVSTLELGDSALYLCASSFGYEQYFGPGTRLTVT.

The V and J genes are TRBV28 and TRBJ1-5; D uncertain. Per the germline V gene, CDR1 is MDHEN and CDR2 is SYDVKM. Trimming removed 6 bases at V and 3 bases at J, with 12 bases between. This CDR3 spans 14 amino acids. CDR3 region: CASRKTGNNQPQHF. The CDR3 DNA follows: TGTGCCAGCAGGAAGACGGGAAACAATCAGCCCCAGCATTTT.

This clone has just a few counts. V gene TRBV19 combines with J gene TRBJ2-1; the D gene is possibly TRBD1 (6 bases). The CDR3 consists of 15 residues. Germline lookup yields CDR1 LNHDA and CDR2 SQIVND (reference sequence). V lost 6 bases and J 0 bases, leaving 12 bases between the germline ends. This CDR3 reads CASSPGQYSYNEQFF. The DNA for the CDR3 is TGTGCCAGTAGCCCTGGACAGTACTCCTACAATGAGCAGTTCTTC.

The sample holds a few counts of this clone. This sequence joins TRBV10-3 and TRBJ1-5; D call uncertain. Trimming took 0 bases from V and 5 from J, leaving 8 bases between them. Germline loops: CDR1 ENHRY, CDR2 SYGVKD. The CDR3 is 14 amino acids. The CDR3 is CAISESEGHQPQHF. Written as DNA, the CDR3 is TGTGCCATCAGTGAGTCGGAGGGCCATCAGCCCCAGCATTTT.